This T cell receptor beta chain was sequenced in a study of cytotoxic CD8 clonotypes in ibrutinib-treated CLL. Study summary: After a median of about six years, roughly 14 patients stayed remitted and about 12 progressed; responses had been partial in around 25 and complete in 2. The study's findings and limits: Stable or contracted on treatment, public clonotypes were also uncommon.

Trimming left V 4 bases short and J 6 bases short, with 13 bases between. Germline V CDR1 and CDR2: SGDLS, YYNGEE. The CDR3 is made up of 13 amino acids. A 1 in 200,000 to 1 in 1 million T cell depth was the sequencing target. Here immunoSEQ multiplex PCR was the method, and the copy in TCRdb shows in-frame clones only, minus some. This table has over 200,000 clones, over 65% appearing once. Cryopreserved PBMCs were the source of roughly 2 micrograms of genomic DNA, which went to TCR beta libraries. Points on this clone: What it binds is not known.

This receptor was obtained from a human donor with chronic lymphocytic leukemia. The specimen comprised PBMCs, sampled after 12 months of ibrutinib treatment. The chain carries TRBV9 and TRBJ1-2, with unresolved D. CDR3 DNA sequence: TGTGCCAGCAGCTCAAGACCCGGGGATGGCTACACCTTC. Its translation is CASSSRPGDGYTF.